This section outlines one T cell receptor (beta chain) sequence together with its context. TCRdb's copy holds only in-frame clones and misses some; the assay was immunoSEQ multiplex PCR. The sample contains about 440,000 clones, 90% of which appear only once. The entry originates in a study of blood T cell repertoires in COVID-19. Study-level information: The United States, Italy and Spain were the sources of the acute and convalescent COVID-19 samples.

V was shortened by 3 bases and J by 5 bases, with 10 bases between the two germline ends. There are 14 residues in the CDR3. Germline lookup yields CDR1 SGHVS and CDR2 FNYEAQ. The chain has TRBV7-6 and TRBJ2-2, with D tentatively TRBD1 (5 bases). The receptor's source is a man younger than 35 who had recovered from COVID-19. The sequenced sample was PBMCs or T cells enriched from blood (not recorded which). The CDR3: CASSLSGKTGELFF. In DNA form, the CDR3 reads TGTGCCAGCAGCTTGTCAGGGAAAACCGGGGAGCTGTTTTTT.